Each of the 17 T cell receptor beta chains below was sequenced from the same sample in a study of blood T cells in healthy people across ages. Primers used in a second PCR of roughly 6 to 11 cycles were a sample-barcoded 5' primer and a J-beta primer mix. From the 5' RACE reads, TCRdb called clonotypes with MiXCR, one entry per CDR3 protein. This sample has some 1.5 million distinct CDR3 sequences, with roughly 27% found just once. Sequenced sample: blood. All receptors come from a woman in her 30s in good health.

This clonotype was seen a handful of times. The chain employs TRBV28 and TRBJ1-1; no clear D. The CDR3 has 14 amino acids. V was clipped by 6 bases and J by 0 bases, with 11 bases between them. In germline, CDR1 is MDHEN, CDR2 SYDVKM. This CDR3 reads CASSPQFMNTEAFF. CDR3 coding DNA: TGTGCCAGCAGCCCACAGTTCATGAACACTGAAGCTTTCTTT.

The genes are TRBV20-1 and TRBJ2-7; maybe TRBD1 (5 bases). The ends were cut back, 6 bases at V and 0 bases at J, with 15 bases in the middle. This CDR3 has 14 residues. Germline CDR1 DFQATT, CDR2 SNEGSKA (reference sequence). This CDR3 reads CSARDSSISYEQYF. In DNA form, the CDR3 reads TGCAGTGCGCGTGACAGTTCAATCTCCTACGAGCAGTACTTC.

The CDR3 DNA follows: TGTGCCAGCAGCCCGCGAGGGCATGGCACAGATACGCAGTATTTT. It encodes CASSPRGHGTDTQYF. This chain uses TRBV14 with TRBJ2-3; possible D gene TRBD2, 5 bases. The CDR3 is 15 residues long. Deletions cut 4 bases from V and 1 base from J, with 12 bases between. Looked up from germline, CDR1 is SGHDN and CDR2 is FVKESK.

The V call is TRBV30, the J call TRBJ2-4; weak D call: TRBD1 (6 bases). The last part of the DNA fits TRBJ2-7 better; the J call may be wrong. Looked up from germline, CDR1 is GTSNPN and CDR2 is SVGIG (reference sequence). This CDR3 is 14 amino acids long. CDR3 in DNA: TGTGCCTGGAGTGTAGGGGCAGGGGACTACGAGCAGTACTTC. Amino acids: CAWSVGAGDYEQYF.

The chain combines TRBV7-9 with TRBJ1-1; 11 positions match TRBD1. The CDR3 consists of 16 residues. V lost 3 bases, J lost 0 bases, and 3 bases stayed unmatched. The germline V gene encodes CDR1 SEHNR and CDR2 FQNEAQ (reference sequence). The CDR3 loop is CASSFRTGGMNTEAFF. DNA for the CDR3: TGTGCCAGCAGCTTTAGGACAGGGGGCATGAACACTGAAGCTTTCTTT.

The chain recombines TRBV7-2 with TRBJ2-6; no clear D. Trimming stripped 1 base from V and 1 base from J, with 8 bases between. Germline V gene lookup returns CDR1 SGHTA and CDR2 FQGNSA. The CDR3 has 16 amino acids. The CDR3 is CASSLVGISGANVLTF. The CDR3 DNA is TGTGCCAGCAGCTTAGTAGGGATTTCTGGGGCCAACGTCCTGACTTTC.

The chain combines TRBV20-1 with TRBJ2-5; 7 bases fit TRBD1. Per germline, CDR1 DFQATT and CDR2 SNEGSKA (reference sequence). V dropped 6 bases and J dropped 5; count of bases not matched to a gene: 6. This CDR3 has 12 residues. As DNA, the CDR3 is TGCAGTGCGCAGGGGGTGTCGGAGACCCAGTACTTC. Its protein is CSAQGVSETQYF.

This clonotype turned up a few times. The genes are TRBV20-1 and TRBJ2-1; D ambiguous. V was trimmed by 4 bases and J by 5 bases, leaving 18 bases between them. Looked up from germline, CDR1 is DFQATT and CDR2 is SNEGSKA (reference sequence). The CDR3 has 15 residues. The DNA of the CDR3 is TGCAGTGCTAACGGAGTAGCATTGACGAACAATGAGCAGTTCTTC. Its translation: CSANGVALTNNEQFF.

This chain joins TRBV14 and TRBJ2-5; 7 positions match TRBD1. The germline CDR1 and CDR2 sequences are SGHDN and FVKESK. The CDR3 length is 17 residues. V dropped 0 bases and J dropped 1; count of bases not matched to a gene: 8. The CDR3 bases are TGTGCCAGCAGCCAAGAAAGGGACAGAGGGTTCCAAGAGACCCAGTACTTC. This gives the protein CASSQERDRGFQETQYF.

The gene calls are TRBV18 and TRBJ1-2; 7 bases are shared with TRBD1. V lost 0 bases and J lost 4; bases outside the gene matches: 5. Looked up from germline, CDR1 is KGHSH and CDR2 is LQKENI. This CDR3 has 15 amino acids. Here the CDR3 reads CASSPPSDRVYGYTF. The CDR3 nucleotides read TGTGCCAGCTCACCACCGAGCGACAGGGTCTATGGCTACACCTTC. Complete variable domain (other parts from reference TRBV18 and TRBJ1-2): NAGVMQNPRHLVRRRGQEARLRCSPMKGHSHVYWYRQLPEEGLKFMVYLQKENIIDESGMPKERFSAEFPKEGPSILRIQQVVRGDSAAYFCASSPPSDRVYGYTFGSGTRLTVV.

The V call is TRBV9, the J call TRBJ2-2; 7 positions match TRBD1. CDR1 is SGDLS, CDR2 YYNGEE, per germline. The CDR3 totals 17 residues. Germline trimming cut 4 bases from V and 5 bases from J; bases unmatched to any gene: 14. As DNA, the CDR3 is TGTGCCAGCAGCCTACCCAGGACAGGAGAAATAACCGGGGAGCTGTTTTTT. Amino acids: CASSLPRTGEITGELFF.

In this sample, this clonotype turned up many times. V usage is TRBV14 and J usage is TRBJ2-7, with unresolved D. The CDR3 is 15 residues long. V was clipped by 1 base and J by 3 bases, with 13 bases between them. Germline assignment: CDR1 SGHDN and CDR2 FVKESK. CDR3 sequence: CASSQGRRAYYEQYF. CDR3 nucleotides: TGTGCCAGCAGCCAAGGACGCAGAGCCTACTACGAGCAGTACTTC.

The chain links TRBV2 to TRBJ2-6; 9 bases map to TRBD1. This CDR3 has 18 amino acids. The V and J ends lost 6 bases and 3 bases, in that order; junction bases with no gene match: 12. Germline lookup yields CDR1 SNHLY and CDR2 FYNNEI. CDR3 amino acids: CASSHRDRAIRGANVLTF. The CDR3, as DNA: TGTGCCAGCAGCCACCGGGACAGGGCAATTCGTGGGGCCAACGTCCTGACTTTC.

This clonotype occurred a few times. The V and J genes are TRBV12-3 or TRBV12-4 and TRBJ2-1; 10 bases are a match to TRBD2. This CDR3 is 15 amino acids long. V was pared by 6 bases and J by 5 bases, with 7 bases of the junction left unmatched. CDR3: CASRDSSGGNNEQFF. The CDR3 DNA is TGTGCCAGCAGGGATTCTAGCGGGGGAAACAATGAGCAGTTCTTC.

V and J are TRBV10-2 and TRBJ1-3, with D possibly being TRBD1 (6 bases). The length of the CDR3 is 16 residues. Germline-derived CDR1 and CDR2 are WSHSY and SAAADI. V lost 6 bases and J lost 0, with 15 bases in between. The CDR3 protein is CASSGDIINSGNTIYF. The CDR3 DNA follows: TGCGCCAGCAGCGGGGACATCATCAACTCTGGAAACACCATATATTTT.

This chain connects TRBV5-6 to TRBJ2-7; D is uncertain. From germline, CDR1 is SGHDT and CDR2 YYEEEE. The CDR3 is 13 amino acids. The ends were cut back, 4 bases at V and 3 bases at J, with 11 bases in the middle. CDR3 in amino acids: CASSRNDIYEQYF. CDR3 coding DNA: TGTGCCAGCAGCCGAAATGACATCTACGAGCAGTACTTC.

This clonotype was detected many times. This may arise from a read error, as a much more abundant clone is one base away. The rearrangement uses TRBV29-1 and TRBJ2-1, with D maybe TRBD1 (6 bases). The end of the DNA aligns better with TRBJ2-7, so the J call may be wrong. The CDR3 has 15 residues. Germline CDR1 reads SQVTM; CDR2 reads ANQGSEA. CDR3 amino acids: CSFPSRDTSYNEQYF. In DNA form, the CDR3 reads TGCAGCTTCCCTTCCCGGGACACATCCTACAATGAGCAGTACTTC.